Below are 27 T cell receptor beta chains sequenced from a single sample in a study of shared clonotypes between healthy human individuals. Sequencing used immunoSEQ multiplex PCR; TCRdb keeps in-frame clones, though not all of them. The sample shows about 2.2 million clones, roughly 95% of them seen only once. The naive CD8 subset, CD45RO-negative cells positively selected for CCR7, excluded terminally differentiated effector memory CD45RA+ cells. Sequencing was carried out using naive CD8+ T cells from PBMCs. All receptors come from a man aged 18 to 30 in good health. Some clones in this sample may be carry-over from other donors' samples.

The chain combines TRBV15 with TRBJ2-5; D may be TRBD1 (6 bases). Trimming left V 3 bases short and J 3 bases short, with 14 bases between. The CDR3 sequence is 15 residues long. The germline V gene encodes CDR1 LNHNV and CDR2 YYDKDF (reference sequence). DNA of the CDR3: TGTGCCACCAGCAGTTGGACAGTTCGGGAAGAGACCCAGTACTTC. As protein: CATSSWTVREETQYF. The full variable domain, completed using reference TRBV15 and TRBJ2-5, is DAMVIQNPRYQVTQFGKPVTLSCSQTLNHNVMYWYQQKSSQAPKLLFHYYDKDFNNEADTPDNFQSRRPNTSFCFLDIRSPGLGDTAMYLCATSSWTVREETQYFGPGTRLLVL.

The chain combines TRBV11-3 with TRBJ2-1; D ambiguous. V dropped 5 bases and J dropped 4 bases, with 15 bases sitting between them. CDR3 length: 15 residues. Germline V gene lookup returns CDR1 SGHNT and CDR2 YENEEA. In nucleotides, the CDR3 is TGTGCCAGCAGCCCGTATGGTGTGGGGTACAATGAGCAGTTCTTC. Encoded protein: CASSPYGVGYNEQFF.

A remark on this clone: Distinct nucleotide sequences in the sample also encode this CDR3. This CDR3 reads CASSLSPGVSYEQYF. In DNA form, the CDR3 reads TGTGCCAGCAGTTTATCCCCAGGAGTCTCCTACGAGCAGTACTTC. This chain uses TRBV27 with TRBJ2-7; no firm D call. V lost 0 bases and J 0 bases, leaving 9 bases between the germline ends. Germline V gene sequence: CDR1 MNHEY, CDR2 SMNVEV (reference sequence). There are 15 residues in the CDR3.

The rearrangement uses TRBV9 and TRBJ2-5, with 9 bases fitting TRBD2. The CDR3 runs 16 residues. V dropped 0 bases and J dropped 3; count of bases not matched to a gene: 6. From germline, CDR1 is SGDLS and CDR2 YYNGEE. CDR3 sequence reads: CASSVGLAANEETQYF. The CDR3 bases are TGTGCCAGCAGCGTAGGACTAGCGGCCAATGAAGAGACCCAGTACTTC.

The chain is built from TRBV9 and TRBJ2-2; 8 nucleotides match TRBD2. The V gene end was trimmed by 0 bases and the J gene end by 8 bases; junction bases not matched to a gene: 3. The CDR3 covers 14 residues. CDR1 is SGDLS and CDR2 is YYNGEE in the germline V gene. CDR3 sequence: CASSVGAGAGELFF. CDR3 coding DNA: TGTGCCAGCAGCGTAGGAGCGGGAGCTGGGGAGCTGTTTTTT.

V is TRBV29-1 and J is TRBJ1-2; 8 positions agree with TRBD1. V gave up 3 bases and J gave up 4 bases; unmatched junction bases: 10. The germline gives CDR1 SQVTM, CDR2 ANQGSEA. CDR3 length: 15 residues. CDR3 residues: CSVETPLTGGYGYTF. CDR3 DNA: TGCAGCGTTGAGACACCCCTTACAGGGGGCTATGGCTACACCTTC.

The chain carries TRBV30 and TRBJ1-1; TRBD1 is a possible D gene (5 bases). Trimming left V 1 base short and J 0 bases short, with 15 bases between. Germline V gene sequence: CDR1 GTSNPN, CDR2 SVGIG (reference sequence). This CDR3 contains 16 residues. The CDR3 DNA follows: TGTGCCTGGAGTGGAGGGACGGAACTCATGAACACTGAAGCTTTCTTT. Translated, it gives CAWSGGTELMNTEAFF.

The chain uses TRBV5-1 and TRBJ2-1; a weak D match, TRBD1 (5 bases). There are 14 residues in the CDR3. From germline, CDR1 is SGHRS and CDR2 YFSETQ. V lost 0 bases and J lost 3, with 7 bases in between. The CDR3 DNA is TGCGCCAGCAGCTTGGAGGGGAACTACAATGAGCAGTTCTTC. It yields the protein CASSLEGNYNEQFF.

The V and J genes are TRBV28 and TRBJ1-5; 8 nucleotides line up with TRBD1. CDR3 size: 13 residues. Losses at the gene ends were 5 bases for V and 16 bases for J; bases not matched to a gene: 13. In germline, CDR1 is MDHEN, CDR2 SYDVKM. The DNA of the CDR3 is TGTGCCAGCAGTCCATCGACAGGGGACTCCCCACATTTT. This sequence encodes CASSPSTGDSPHF.

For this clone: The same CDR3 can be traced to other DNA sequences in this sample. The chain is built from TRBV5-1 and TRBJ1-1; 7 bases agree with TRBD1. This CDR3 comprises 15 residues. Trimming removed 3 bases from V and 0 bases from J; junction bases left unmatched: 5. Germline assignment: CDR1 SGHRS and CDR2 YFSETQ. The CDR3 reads CASSSYRGMNTEAFF. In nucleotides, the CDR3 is TGCGCCAGCAGCTCCTACAGGGGAATGAACACTGAAGCTTTCTTT.

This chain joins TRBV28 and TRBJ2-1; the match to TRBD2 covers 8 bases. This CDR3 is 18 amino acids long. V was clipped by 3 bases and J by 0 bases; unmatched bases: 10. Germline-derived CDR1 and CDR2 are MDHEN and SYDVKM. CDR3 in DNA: TGTGCCAGCAGTTTTTTGCGGGAGGCCTCCTACTCCTACAATGAGCAGTTCTTC. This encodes CASSFLREASYSYNEQFF.

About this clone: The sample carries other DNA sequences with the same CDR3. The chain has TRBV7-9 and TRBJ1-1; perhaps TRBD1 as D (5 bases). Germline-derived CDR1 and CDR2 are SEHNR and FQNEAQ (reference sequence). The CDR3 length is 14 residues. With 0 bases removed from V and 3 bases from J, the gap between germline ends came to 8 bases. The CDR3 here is CASSLAGTYTEAFF. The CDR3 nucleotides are TGTGCCAGCAGCTTAGCGGGGACCTACACTGAAGCTTTCTTT.

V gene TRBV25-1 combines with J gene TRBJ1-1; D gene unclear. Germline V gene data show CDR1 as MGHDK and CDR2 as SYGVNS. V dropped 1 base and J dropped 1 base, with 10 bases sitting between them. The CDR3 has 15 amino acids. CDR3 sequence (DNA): TGTGCCAGCAGTGAATCGGGGTTGGGGAACACTGAAGCTTTCTTT. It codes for CASSESGLGNTEAFF. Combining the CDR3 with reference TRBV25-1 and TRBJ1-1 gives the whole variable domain EADIYQTPRYLVIGTGKKITLECSQTMGHDKMYWYQQDPGMELHLIHYSYGVNSTEKGDLSSESTVSRIRTEHFPLTLESARPSHTSQYLCASSESGLGNTEAFFGQGTRLTVV.

CDR3 coding DNA: TGTGCCAGCAGCGTAGAGGGCGGGAGTGGGACTTCTAGCACAGATACGCAGTATTTT. Protein: CASSVEGGSGTSSTDTQYF. The V gene is TRBV9, the J gene TRBJ2-3, with 7 bases identical to TRBD2. CDR3 length: 19 residues. The germline V gene encodes CDR1 SGDLS and CDR2 YYNGEE. V shed 0 bases, J shed 0 bases, and the junction held 13 bases outside the gene matches.

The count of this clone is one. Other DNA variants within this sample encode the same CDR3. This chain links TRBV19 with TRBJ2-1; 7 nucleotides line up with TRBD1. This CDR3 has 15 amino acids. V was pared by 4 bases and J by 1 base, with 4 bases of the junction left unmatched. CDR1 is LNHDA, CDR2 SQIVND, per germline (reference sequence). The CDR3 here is CASSTGTVSYNEQFF. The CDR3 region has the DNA TGTGCCAGTAGTACCGGGACAGTTTCCTACAATGAGCAGTTCTTC. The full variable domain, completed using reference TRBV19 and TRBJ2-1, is DGGITQSPKYLFRKEGQNVTLSCEQNLNHDAMYWYRQDPGQGLRLIYYSQIVNDFQKGDIAEGYSVSREKKESFPLTVTSAQKNPTAFYLCASSTGTVSYNEQFFGPGTRLTVL.

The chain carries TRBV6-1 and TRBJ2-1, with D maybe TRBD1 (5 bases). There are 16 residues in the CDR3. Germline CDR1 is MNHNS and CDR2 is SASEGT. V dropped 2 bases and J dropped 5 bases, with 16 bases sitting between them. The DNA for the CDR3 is TGTGCCAGCAGTGAATGGCGTCAGGGTGTTCACAATGAGCAGTTCTTC. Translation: CASSEWRQGVHNEQFF.

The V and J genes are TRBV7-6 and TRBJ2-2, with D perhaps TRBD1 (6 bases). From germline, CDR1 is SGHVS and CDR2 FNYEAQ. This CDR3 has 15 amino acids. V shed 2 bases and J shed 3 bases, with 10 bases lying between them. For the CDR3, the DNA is TGTGCCAGCAGCTTATACAGGGAATACACCGGGGAGCTGTTTTTT. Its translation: CASSLYREYTGELFF.

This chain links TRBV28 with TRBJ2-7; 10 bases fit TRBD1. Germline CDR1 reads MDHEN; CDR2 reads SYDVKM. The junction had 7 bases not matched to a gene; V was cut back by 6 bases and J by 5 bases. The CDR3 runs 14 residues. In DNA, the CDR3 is TGTGCCAGCAGACGGGACAGGGGATCGCACGAGCAGTACTTC. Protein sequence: CASRRDRGSHEQYF.

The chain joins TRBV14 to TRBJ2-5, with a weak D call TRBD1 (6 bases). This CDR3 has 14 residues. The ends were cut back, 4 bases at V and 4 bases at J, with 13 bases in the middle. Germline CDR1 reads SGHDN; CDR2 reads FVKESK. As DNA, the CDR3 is TGTGCCAGCAGCCCTTTAGGCAGGGGAGAGACCCAGTACTTC. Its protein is CASSPLGRGETQYF.

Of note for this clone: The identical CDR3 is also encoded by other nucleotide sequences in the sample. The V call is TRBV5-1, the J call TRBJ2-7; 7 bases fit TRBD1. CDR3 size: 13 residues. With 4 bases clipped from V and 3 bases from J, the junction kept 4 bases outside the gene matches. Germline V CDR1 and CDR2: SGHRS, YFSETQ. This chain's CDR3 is CASSLRDSYEQYF. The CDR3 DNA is TGCGCCAGCAGCCTACGGGACAGCTACGAGCAGTACTTC.

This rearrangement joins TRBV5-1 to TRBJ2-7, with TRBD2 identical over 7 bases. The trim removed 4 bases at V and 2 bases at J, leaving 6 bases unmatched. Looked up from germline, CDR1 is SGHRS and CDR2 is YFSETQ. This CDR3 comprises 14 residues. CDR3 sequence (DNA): TGCGCCAGCAGCCAGCGGGACTTTCCCTACGAGCAGTACTTC. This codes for CASSQRDFPYEQYF.

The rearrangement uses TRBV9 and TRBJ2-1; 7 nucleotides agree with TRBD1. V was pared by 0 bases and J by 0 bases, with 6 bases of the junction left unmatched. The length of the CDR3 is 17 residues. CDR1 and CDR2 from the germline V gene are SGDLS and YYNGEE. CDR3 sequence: CASSVVGQAFSYNEQFF. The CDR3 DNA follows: TGTGCCAGCAGCGTAGTCGGACAGGCCTTCTCCTACAATGAGCAGTTCTTC.

The chain's CDR3 is CASSGGYTSSGYTF. CDR3 DNA sequence: TGTGCCAGCAGCGGAGGGTATACCTCGTCGGGCTACACCTTC. This sequence joins TRBV9 and TRBJ1-2; no definite D call. The V gene lost 3 bases and the J gene lost 8 bases, with 17 bases spanning the gap. Germline CDR1 is SGDLS and CDR2 is YYNGEE. This CDR3 contains 14 residues.

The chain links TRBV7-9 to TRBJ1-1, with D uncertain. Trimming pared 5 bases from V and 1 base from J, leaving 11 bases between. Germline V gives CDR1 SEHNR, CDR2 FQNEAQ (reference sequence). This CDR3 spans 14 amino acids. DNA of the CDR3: TGTGCCAGCAGCCCCTGGTGGGAGAACACTGAAGCTTTCTTT. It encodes CASSPWWENTEAFF.

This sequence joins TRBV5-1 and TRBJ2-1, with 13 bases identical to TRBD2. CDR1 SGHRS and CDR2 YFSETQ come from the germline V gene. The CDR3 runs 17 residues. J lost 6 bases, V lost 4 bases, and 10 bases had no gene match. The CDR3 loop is CASSPWTSGSPFNEQFF. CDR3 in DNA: TGCGCCAGCAGCCCCTGGACTAGCGGGAGCCCCTTCAATGAGCAGTTCTTC.

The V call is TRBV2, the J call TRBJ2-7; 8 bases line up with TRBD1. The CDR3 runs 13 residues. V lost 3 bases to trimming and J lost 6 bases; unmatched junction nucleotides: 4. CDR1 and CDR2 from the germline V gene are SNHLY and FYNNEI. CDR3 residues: CASSEVTGGEQYF. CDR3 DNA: TGTGCCAGCAGTGAGGTTACAGGGGGCGAGCAGTACTTC.

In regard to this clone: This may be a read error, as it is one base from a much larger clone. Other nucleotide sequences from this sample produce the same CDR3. The CDR3 DNA reads as TGTGCCAGCAGGGGAGATACGCAGTATTTT. This codes for CASRGDTQYF. The chain couples TRBV6-5 to TRBJ2-3, with D unresolved. Germline V CDR1 and CDR2: MNHEY, SVGAGI. With 6 bases removed from V and 5 bases from J, the gap between germline ends came to 3 bases. CDR3 length: 10 amino acids.